This T cell receptor beta chain was captured by sequencing in a study of shared clonotypes between healthy human individuals. Looking at the study overall: The composition of the donors was a couple of women and a few men aged 18 to 49. General study results and limits: Sampling covered blood only; tissue repertoires likely differ. Lower generation probabilities were found for non-shared clonotypes than for those shared by all four donors. It was the few donors that limited the genetic and exposure-history diversity represented.

In germline, CDR1 is LNHDA, CDR2 SQIVND (reference sequence). The CDR3 runs 15 residues. Germline trimming cut 1 base from V and 4 bases from J; bases unmatched to any gene: 4. This clone has only one observation. Antigen: not known. In the same sample, other DNA sequences code for this CDR3. TCRdb keeps only in-frame clones here, not all; method: immunoSEQ multiplex PCR. The repertoire holds about 640,000 clones, with 60% to 80% as singletons. What was sequenced was memory CD4+ T cells sorted from blood. Subset given: CD45RA-negative fraction. This chain joins TRBV19 and TRBJ1-5, with TRBD1 matching 7 bases. The TCR comes from a woman younger than 45 in good health. This CDR3 is CASSIVGGGNQPQHF. CDR3 in DNA: TGTGCCAGTAGTATAGTAGGGGGCGGTAATCAGCCCCAGCATTTT.